A selection of T cell receptor beta chains follows, all from one sample in a study of blood T cell repertoires in COVID-19. Sequencing used immunoSEQ multiplex PCR; TCRdb keeps in-frame clones, though not all of them. Found here are approximately 300,000 clones, around 90% of them singletons; the top ten hold roughly 7%. Material for sequencing was peripheral blood. The receptors were sampled from a woman in her twenties or thirties with COVID-19, enrolled during active disease. Both conserved end residues are part of each CDR3. Fields, in order: J gene, clone size, V gene, D gene, CDR3 DNA, CDR3 protein. A D gene is named only where the DNA matches it firmly. Where a row states a size, it is once, few, many or the class of an expanded clone; other rows omit it.

TRBJ1-5 | NA | TRBV9 | TRBD1 | TGTGCCAGCAGCGCCGGGACAGGGGGCGGTCAGCCCCAGCATTTT | CASSAGTGGGQPQHF
TRBJ1-4 | NA | TRBV10-1 | NA | TGCGCCAGCCTGGGGGGGCTAGGGGAAAAACTGTTTTTT | CASLGGLGEKLFF
TRBJ1-4 | NA | TRBV2 | NA | TGTGCCAGCAGCCCGTGGGACATGAATGAAAAACTGTTTTTT | CASSPWDMNEKLFF
TRBJ1-4 | few | TRBV7-3 | NA | TGTGCCAGCAGCTTAGGGCCAGGGGCTTTTAAGGAAAAACTGTTTTTT | CASSLGPGAFKEKLFF
TRBJ2-3 | once | TRBV7-9 | NA | TGTGCCAGCAGCCCCCGGGACTCCCTCACAGATACGCAGTATTTT | CASSPRDSLTDTQYF
TRBJ2-1 | NA | TRBV6-2/TRBV6-3 | TRBD2 | TGTGCCAGCAGCAACCCGACTAGCGGGAGGTCACCCTACAATGAGCAGTTCTTC | CASSNPTSGRSPYNEQFF
TRBJ1-3 | few | TRBV5-6 | NA | TGTGCCAGCAGCCCGGGACACACGAACTCTGGAAACACCATATATTTT | CASSPGHTNSGNTIYF
TRBJ1-4 | NA | TRBV28 | TRBD1 | TGTGCCAGCAGTACCCCCAACAGGGGACGAGAAAAACTGTTTTTT | CASSTPNRGREKLFF
TRBJ1-1 | NA | TRBV19 | TRBD1 | TGTGCCAGTAGTATTATGGGACAGGGGGCTCCTGAAGCTTTCTTT | CASSIMGQGAPEAFF
TRBJ1-6 | few | TRBV7-8 | NA | TGTGCCAGCAGCTTCCTCAGGTTTTCACCCCTCCACTTT | CASSFLRFSPLHF
TRBJ2-1 | NA | TRBV27 | TRBD2 | TGTGCCAGCTCGGGACTAGCGGGAGTAGGTGAGCAGTTCTTC | CASSGLAGVGEQFF
TRBJ2-1 | NA | TRBV30 | TRBD2 | TGTGCCTGGAGTGTACCCCCCGGGACTAGAGCCTACAATGAGCAGTTCTTC | CAWSVPPGTRAYNEQFF
TRBJ2-2 | few | TRBV7-2 | NA | TGTGCCAGCAGGCAGGAATTAGCGAACACCGGGGAGCTGTTTTTT | CASRQELANTGELFF
TRBJ2-1 | NA | TRBV4-3 | TRBD2 | TGCGCCAGCAGCCAAGATCTAGCGGGAGGGCCCGGGGAGCAGTTCTTC | CASSQDLAGGPGEQFF
TRBJ1-2 | NA | TRBV28 | NA | TGTGCCAGCACCTCTGGGCTCGGTGGCTACACCTTC | CASTSGLGGYTF
TRBJ2-7 | once | TRBV25-1 | NA | TGTGCCAGCAGTGTGTTTGAGTGGGACACGTCCTACGAGCAGTACTTC | CASSVFEWDTSYEQYF
TRBJ1-4 | once | TRBV6-6 | NA | TGTGCCAGCAGTACGCCCGCAGGCAGTTATGAAAAACTGTTTTTT | CASSTPAGSYEKLFF
TRBJ2-4 | NA | TRBV24-1 | NA | TGTGCCACCAGTGCTCTCCAAAACATTCAGTACTTC | CATSALQNIQYF
TRBJ2-5 | NA | TRBV4-3 | NA | TGCGCCAGCAGCCAAGATCTAGGGACTGGGGCGGAGACCCAGTACTTC | CASSQDLGTGAETQYF
TRBJ2-3 | NA | TRBV5-1 | TRBD1 | TGCGCCAGCGGACCCGGGACAGGGGGCGCAGATACGCAGTATTTT | CASGPGTGGADTQYF
TRBJ1-5 | NA | TRBV4-1 | TRBD1 | TGCGCCAGCAGCCAAGGACAGGGAGATCAGCCCCAGCATTTT | CASSQGQGDQPQHF
TRBJ2-7 | NA | TRBV4-3 | TRBD2 | TGCGCCAGCAGCCAAGCGCTAGCGGAGTCCTACGAGCAGTACTTC | CASSQALAESYEQYF
TRBJ2-6 | NA | TRBV30 | TRBD1 | TGTGCCTGGAGTGTACCTGGGACAGGGACCTTTGGAGCCAACGTCCTGACTTTC | CAWSVPGTGTFGANVLTF
TRBJ2-7 | once | TRBV29-1 | NA | TGCAGCGTTGCGGGGAGCTACGAGCAGTACTTC | CSVAGSYEQYF
TRBJ1-2 | NA | TRBV18 | TRBD1 | TGTGCCAGCTCACAAGCCGGGACAGGTCTTGGCTACACCTTC | CASSQAGTGLGYTF
TRBJ2-7 | NA | TRBV30 | TRBD2 | TGTGCCTGGACCCAGGGACTAGCTGAATACGAGCAGTACTTC | CAWTQGLAEYEQYF
TRBJ2-4 | NA | TRBV5-1 | TRBD1 | TGCGCCAGCAGCCCGGGCGACAGGGGGATCATTCAGTACTTC | CASSPGDRGIIQYF
TRBJ2-5 | NA | TRBV10-1 | TRBD2 | TGCGCCAGCAGTGAGGCTAGCGGCCTCCAAGAGACCCAGTACTTC | CASSEASGLQETQYF
TRBJ2-7 | NA | TRBV28 | NA | TGTGCCAGCAACCCTGGGGGGTCTAGGGGCTACGAGCAGTACTTC | CASNPGGSRGYEQYF
TRBJ2-7 | NA | TRBV28 | NA | TGTGCCAGCAGTTTACCCCGCGGATCACGCTACGAGCAGTACTTC | CASSLPRGSRYEQYF
TRBJ2-7 | NA | TRBV9 | NA | TGTGCCAGCAGCGTAGCCCCCGGGCTAGCTAAAGAGCAGTACTTC | CASSVAPGLAKEQYF
TRBJ2-7 | NA | TRBV9 | NA | TGTGCCAGCAGCGTCGGACTACCGACCTACGAGCAGTACTTC | CASSVGLPTYEQYF
TRBJ2-7 | NA | TRBV24-1 | TRBD1 | TGTGCCACCAGTCTGCAACAGGGGCCCATGGAAACTTACGAGCAGTACTTC | CATSLQQGPMETYEQYF
TRBJ2-3 | NA | TRBV15 | NA | TGTGCCACCAGCAGGGGACTCAGCACAGATACGCAGTATTTT | CATSRGLSTDTQYF
TRBJ1-5 | NA | TRBV5-5 | NA | TGTGCCAGCAGCCCGAGAGTTTTTAGCAATCAGCCCCAGCATTTT | CASSPRVFSNQPQHF
TRBJ2-2 | NA | TRBV19 | TRBD1 | TGTGCCAGTACATCGCCGGGACAGGGGGCGATCGGGGAGCTGTTTTTT | CASTSPGQGAIGELFF
TRBJ1-3 | NA | TRBV30 | TRBD1 | TGTGCCTGGGGGCCGGGACAGAGATCTGGAAACACCATATATTTT | CAWGPGQRSGNTIYF
TRBJ1-5 | NA | TRBV2 | TRBD1 | TGTGCCAGCAGTGATCCCGGGACAGGGATCAATCAGCCCCAGCATTTT | CASSDPGTGINQPQHF
TRBJ2-7 | NA | TRBV4-1 | NA | TGCGCCAGCAGCCAAGGAACCAGCTCCTACGAGCAGTACTTC | CASSQGTSSYEQYF
TRBJ1-1 | NA | TRBV19 | TRBD1 | TGTGCCAGTACCGCTGACAGGGGTAACACTGAAGCTTTCTTT | CASTADRGNTEAFF
TRBJ2-5 | once | TRBV9 | NA | TGTGCCAGCAGCGTAGGCGGGTGGGAAGAGACCCAGTACTTC | CASSVGGWEETQYF
TRBJ1-1 | NA | TRBV6-5 | TRBD1 | TGTGCCTGCAGGGGGCTGAACACTGAAGCTTTCTTT | CACRGLNTEAFF
TRBJ2-1 | NA | TRBV7-8 | NA | TGTGCCAGCAGCTCTGGCGGGGCAGACAATGAGCAGTTCTTC | CASSSGGADNEQFF
TRBJ2-7 | once | TRBV27 | NA | TGTGCCAGCAGTTCCTCCGGTATCGGTGTGCAGTACTTC | CASSSSGIGVQYF
TRBJ1-4 | NA | TRBV5-1 | NA | TGCGCCAGCAGCATGCGCATACAGGGAAATGAAAAACTGTTTTTT | CASSMRIQGNEKLFF
TRBJ2-7 | NA | TRBV7-2 | NA | TGTGCCAGCAGCTTAGGGGCCTTAACCCACTACGAGCAGTACTTC | CASSLGALTHYEQYF
TRBJ1-3 | NA | TRBV12-3/TRBV12-4 | NA | TGTGCCAGCAGACCACATGGTGGAAACACCATATATTTT | CASRPHGGNTIYF
TRBJ1-6 | NA | TRBV30 | NA | TGTGCCTGGAGTGACAGGGTGGGATCACCCCTCCACTTT | CAWSDRVGSPLHF
TRBJ2-1 | NA | TRBV3-1/TRBV3-2 | TRBD1 | TGTGCCAGCAGCCTGCGGACAGGCGGATCCTGGGGTGAGCAGTTCTTC | CASSLRTGGSWGEQFF
TRBJ2-2 | NA | TRBV6-5 | TRBD1 | TGTGCCAGCAGCCGACAGGGGGCGGACACCGGGGAGCTGTTTTTT | CASSRQGADTGELFF
TRBJ2-5 | NA | TRBV6-2/TRBV6-3 | NA | TGTGCCAGCAGTTACTCGTTCGGAGGGGAAGAGACCCAGTACTTC | CASSYSFGGEETQYF
TRBJ2-3 | NA | TRBV6-5 | TRBD2 | TGTGCCAGCAGCTACGTAGCGGGAGGCACAGATACGCAGTATTTT | CASSYVAGGTDTQYF
TRBJ1-4 | once | TRBV30 | NA | TGTGCCTGGAGTGGAGGAGATGAAAAACTGTTTTTT | CAWSGGDEKLFF
TRBJ2-2 | NA | TRBV6-5 | NA | TGTGCCAGCAGTCCGGTAGGGGGCACCGGGGAGCTGTTTTTT | CASSPVGGTGELFF
TRBJ1-1 | NA | TRBV5-1 | TRBD1 | TGCGCCAGCAGCGACACAGGGGGAACCACTGAAGCTTTCTTT | CASSDTGGTTEAFF
TRBJ1-5 | NA | TRBV18 | TRBD1 | TGTGCCAGCTCACCCGGACAGGGCGGGCAGCCCCAGCATTTT | CASSPGQGGQPQHF
TRBJ2-2 | NA | TRBV6-5 | TRBD2 | TGTGCCAGCAAGACTAGCGCTACCGGGGAGCTGTTTTTT | CASKTSATGELFF
TRBJ2-7 | NA | TRBV28 | TRBD2 | TGTGCCATCACCCCTTTGCGGGAGGGCCGTTACGAGCAGTACTTC | CAITPLREGRYEQYF